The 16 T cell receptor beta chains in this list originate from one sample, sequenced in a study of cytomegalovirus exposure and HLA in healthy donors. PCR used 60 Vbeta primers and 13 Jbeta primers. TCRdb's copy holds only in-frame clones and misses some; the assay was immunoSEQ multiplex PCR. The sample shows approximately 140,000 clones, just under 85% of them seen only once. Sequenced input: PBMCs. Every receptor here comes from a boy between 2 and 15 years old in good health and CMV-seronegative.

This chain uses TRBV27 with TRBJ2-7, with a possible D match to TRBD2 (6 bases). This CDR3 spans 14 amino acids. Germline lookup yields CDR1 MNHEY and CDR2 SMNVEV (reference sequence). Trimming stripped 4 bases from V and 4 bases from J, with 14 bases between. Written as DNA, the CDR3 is TGTGCCAGCAGTTCTAGACTAGGAAGGTACGAGCAGTACTTC. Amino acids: CASSSRLGRYEQYF.

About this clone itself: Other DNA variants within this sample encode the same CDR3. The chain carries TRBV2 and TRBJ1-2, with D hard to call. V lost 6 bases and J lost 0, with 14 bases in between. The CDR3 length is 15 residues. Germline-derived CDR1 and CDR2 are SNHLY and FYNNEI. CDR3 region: CASRTQALTNYGYTF. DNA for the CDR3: TGTGCCAGCAGAACCCAGGCGTTAACTAACTATGGCTACACCTTC.

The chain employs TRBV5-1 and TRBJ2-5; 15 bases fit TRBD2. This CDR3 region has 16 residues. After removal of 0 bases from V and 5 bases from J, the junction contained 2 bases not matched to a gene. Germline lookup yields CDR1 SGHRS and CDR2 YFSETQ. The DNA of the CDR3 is TGCGCCAGCAGCTTGGTAGGGACTAGCGGGGGGGAGACCCAGTACTTC. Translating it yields CASSLVGTSGGETQYF.

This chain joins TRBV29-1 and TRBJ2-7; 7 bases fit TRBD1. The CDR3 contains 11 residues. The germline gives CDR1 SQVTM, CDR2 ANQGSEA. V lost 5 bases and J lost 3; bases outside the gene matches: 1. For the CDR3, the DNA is TGCAGCGTTCGGGACAGCTACGAGCAGTACTTC. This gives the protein CSVRDSYEQYF.

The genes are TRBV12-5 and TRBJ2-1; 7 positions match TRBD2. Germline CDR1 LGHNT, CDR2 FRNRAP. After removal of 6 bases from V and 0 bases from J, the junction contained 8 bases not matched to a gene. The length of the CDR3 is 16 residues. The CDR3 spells CASGPSSGSSYNEQFF. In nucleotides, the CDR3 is TGTGCTAGTGGACCTAGTAGCGGGTCCTCCTACAATGAGCAGTTCTTC. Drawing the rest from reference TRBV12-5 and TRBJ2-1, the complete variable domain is DARVTQTPRHKVTEMGQEVTMRCQPILGHNTVFWYRQTMMQGLELLAYFRNRAPLDDSGMPKDRFSAEMPDATLATLKIQPSEPRDSAVYFCASGPSSGSSYNEQFFGPGTRLTVL.

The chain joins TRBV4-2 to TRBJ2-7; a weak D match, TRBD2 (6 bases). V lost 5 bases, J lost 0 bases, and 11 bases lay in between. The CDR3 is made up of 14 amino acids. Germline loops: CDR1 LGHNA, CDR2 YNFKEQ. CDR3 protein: CASSNLGSSYEQYF. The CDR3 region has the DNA TGTGCCAGCAGCAACCTCGGGAGCTCCTACGAGCAGTACTTC.

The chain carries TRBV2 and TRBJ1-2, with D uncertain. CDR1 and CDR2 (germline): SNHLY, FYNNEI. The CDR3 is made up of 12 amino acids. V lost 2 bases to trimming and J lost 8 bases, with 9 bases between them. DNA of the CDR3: TGTGCCAGCAGTGAATCGTCAGGAGGCTACACCTTC. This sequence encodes CASSESSGGYTF.

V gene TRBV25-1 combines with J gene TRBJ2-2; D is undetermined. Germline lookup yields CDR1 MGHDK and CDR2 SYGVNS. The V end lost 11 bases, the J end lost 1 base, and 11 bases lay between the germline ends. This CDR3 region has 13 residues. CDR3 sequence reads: CASSARNTGELFF. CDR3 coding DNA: TGTGCCTCCAGTGCCAGGAACACCGGGGAGCTGTTTTTT.

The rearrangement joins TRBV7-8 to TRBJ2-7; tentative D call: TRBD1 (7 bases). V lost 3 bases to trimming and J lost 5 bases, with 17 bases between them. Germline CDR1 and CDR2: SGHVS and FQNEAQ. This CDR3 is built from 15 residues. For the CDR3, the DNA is TGTGCCAGCAGCTTTCCGAGGACAGGCGGGGACGAGCAGTACTTC. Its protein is CASSFPRTGGDEQYF.

The CDR3 DNA follows: TGTGCCACCAGCAGAGAGTTCGCCGGGATTGAAGCTTTCTTT. Its protein product is CATSREFAGIEAFF. J is TRBJ1-1 and V is TRBV15; D unresolved. The CDR3 has 14 residues. Trimming left V 0 bases short and J 7 bases short, with 12 bases between. Germline CDR1 and CDR2: LNHNV and YYDKDF (reference sequence). The whole variable domain, filled in from reference TRBV15 and TRBJ1-1, reads DAMVIQNPRYQVTQFGKPVTLSCSQTLNHNVMYWYQQKSSQAPKLLFHYYDKDFNNEADTPDNFQSRRPNTSFCFLDIRSPGLGDTAMYLCATSREFAGIEAFFGQGTRLTVV.

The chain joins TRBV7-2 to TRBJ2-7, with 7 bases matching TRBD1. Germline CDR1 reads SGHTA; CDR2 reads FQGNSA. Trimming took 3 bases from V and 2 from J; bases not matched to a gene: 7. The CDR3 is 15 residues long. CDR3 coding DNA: TGTGCCAGCAGCTTGGGACAGCTCGATCCCTACGAGCAGTACTTC. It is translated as CASSLGQLDPYEQYF.

The CDR3 is CASSRQGEGAAQPQHF. As DNA, the CDR3 is TGTGCCAGCAGCCGACAGGGGGAGGGGGCTGCTCAGCCCCAGCATTTT. The chain is built from TRBV13 and TRBJ1-5; 9 nucleotides line up with TRBD1. J was trimmed by 6 bases and V by 5 bases; bases with no gene match: 11. The CDR3 totals 16 residues. Germline V gene lookup returns CDR1 PRHDT and CDR2 FYEKMQ (reference sequence).

CDR3 DNA: TGTGCCAGCAGTTACCGGCAGGGGCATTCACCCCTCCACTTT. Translating gives CASSYRQGHSPLHF. This rearrangement joins TRBV6-5 to TRBJ1-6, with D perhaps matching TRBD1 (6 bases). Germline V gives CDR1 MNHEY, CDR2 SVGAGI. The CDR3 is 14 residues long. Trimming removed 2 bases at V and 8 bases at J, with 10 bases between.

The CDR3 is CASSKGDREAGSEQFF. The DNA of the CDR3 is TGTGCCAGCAGCAAAGGGGACAGGGAGGCGGGCAGTGAGCAGTTCTTC. V and J are TRBV21-1 and TRBJ2-1; the table's D gene call, TRBD1, was not cross checked with the DNA. TRBV21-1 is given as a pseudogene. CDR3 length: 16 amino acids.

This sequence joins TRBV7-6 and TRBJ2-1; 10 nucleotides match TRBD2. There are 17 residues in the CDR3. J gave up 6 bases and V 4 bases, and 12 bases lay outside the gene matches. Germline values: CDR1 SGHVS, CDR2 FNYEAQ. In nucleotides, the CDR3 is TGTGCCAGCAGCTCACTTCAACTAGCGGGGACGTTCAATGAGCAGTTCTTC. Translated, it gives CASSSLQLAGTFNEQFF.

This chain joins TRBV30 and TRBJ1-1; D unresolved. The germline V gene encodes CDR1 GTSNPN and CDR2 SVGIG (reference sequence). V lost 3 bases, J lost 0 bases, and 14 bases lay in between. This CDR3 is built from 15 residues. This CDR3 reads CAWRSLWAMNTEAFF. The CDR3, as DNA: TGTGCCTGGAGGTCCCTTTGGGCAATGAACACTGAAGCTTTCTTT. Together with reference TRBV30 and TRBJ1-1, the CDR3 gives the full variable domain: SQTIHQWPATLVQPVGSPLSLECTVEGTSNPNLYWYRQAAGRGLQLLFYSVGIGQISSEVPQNLSASRPQDRQFILSSKKLLLSDSGFYLCAWRSLWAMNTEAFFGQGTRLTVV.